This T cell receptor beta chain was identified during a study of identical twins. General observations from the study: Abundant beta clonotypes from cord blood bore fewer insertions; memory repertoires lacked this pattern. Less excess twin sharing appeared in beta out-of-frame sequences.

The CDR3 extends over 17 amino acids. The V end was cut by 1 base, the J end by 4 bases, with 20 bases between. Looked up from germline, CDR1 is SQVTM and CDR2 is ANQGSEA. A universal primer site was created by template switching, with the cDNA bearing unique molecular identifiers. TCRdb redid the calling of the 5' RACE reads with MiXCR, one entry per CDR3 protein. The sample lists approximately 240,000 distinct CDR3 sequences; around 15% were seen once. For this clonotype: Antigen unknown.

This chain connects TRBV29-1 to TRBJ2-1, with D maybe TRBD2 (6 bases). The origin of this receptor is a woman aged 18 to 35 in good health. Sample: memory (CD45RO+) T cells sorted from blood. This CDR3 reads CSVEGGRRDDRYNEQFF. CDR3 nucleotides: TGCAGCGTTGAAGGGGGACGGCGGGACGACCGATACAATGAGCAGTTCTTC.